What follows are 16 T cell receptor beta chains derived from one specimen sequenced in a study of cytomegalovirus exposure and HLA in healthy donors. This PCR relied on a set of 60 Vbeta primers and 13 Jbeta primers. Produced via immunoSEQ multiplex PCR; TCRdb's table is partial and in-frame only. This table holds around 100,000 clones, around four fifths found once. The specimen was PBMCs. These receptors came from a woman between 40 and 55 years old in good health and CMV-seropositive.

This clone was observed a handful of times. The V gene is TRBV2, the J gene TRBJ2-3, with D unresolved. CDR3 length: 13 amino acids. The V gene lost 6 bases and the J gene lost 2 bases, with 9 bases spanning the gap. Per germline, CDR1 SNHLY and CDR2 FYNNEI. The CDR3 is CASRSDSTDTQYF. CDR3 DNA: TGTGCCAGCAGATCAGACTCCACAGATACGCAGTATTTT.

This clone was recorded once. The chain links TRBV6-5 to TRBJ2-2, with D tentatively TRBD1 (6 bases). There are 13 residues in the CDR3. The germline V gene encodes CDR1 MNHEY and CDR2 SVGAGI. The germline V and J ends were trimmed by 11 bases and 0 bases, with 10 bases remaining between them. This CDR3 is CAVQGANTGELFF. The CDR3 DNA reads TGTGCCGTACAGGGAGCGAACACCGGGGAGCTGTTTTTT.

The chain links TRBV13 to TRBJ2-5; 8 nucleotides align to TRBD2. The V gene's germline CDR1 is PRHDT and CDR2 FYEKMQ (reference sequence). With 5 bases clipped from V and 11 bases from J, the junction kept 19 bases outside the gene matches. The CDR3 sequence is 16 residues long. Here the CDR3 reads CASSRRWVAGLREQYF. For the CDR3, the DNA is TGTGCCAGCAGCCGCCGGTGGGTAGCGGGGCTCCGGGAGCAGTACTTC.

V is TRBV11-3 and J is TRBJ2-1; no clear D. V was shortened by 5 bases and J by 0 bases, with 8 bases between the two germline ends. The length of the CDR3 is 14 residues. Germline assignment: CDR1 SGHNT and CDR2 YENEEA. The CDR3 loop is CASSPGFSYNEQFF. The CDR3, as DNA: TGTGCCAGCAGCCCAGGCTTCTCCTACAATGAGCAGTTCTTC.

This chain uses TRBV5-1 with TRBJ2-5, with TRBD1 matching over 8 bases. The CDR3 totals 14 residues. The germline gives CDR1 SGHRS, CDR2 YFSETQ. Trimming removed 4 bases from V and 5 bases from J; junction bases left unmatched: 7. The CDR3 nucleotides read TGCGCCAGCAGCACCGGACAGGGTCCGGAGACCCAGTACTTC. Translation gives CASSTGQGPETQYF.

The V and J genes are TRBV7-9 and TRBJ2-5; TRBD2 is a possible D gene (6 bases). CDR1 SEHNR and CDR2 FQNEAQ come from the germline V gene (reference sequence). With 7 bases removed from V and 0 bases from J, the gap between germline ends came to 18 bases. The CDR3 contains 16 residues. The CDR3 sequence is CASTPLGGGDQETQYF. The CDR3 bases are TGTGCCAGCACCCCACTTGGCGGAGGGGACCAAGAGACCCAGTACTTC.

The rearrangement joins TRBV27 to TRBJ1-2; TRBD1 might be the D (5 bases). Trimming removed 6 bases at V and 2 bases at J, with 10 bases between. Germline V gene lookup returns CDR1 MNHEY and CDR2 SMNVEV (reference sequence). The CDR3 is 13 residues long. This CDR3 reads CASRAGPNYGYTF. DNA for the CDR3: TGTGCCAGCAGGGCAGGGCCGAACTATGGCTACACCTTC.

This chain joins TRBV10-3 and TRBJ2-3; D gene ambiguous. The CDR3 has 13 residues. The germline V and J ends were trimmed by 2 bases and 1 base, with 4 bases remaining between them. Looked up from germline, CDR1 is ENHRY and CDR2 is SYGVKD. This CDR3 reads CAISERGTDTQYF. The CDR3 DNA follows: TGTGCCATCAGTGAGCGAGGCACAGATACGCAGTATTTT.

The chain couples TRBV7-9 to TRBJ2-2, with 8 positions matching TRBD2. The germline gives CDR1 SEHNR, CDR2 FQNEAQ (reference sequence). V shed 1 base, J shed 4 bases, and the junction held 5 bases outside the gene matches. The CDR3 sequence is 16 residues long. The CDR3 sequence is CASSLVGGRSTGELFF. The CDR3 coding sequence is TGTGCCAGCAGCTTAGTCGGCGGGAGGAGCACCGGGGAGCTGTTTTTT. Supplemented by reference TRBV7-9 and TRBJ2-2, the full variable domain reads DTGVSQNPRHKITKRGQNVTFRCDPISEHNRLYWYRQTLGQGPEFLTYFQNEAQLEKSRLLSDRFSAERPKGSFSTLEIQRTEQGDSAMYLCASSLVGGRSTGELFFGEGSRLTVL.

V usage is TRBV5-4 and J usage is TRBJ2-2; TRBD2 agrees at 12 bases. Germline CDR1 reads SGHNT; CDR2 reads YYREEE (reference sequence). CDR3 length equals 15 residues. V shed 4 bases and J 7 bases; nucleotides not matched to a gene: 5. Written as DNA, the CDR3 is TGTGCCAGCAGCCCGACTAGCGGGAGTAGCGGGGAGCTGTTTTTT. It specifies CASSPTSGSSGELFF.

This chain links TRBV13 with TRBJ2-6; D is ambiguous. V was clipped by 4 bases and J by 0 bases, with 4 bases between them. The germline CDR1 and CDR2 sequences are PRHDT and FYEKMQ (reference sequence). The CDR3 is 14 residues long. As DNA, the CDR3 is TGTGCCAGCAGCTCCGTCTCTGGGGCCAACGTCCTGACTTTC. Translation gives CASSSVSGANVLTF. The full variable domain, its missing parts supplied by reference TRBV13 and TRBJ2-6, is AAGVIQSPRHLIKEKRETATLKCYPIPRHDTVYWYQQGPGQDPQFLISFYEKMQSDKGSIPDRFSAQQFSDYHSELNMSSLELGDSALYFCASSSVSGANVLTFGAGSRLTVL.

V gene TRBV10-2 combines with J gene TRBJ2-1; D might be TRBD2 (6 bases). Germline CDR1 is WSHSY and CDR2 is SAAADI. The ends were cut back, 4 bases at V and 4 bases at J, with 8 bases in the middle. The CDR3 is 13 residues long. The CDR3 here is CASSGGRYNEQFF. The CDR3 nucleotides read TGCGCCAGCAGTGGGGGGAGGTACAATGAGCAGTTCTTC.

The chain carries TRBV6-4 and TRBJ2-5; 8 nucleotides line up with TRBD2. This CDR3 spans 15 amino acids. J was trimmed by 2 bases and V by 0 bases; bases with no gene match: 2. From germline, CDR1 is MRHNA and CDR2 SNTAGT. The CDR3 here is CASSDSSGGQETQYF. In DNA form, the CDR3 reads TGTGCCAGCAGTGACTCGTCGGGGGGGCAAGAGACCCAGTACTTC.

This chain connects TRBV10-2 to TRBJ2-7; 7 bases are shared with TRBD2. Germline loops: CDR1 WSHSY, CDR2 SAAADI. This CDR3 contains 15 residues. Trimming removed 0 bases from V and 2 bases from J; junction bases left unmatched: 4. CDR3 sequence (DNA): TGCGCCAGCAGTGAGTCTAGCGGGTCCGCCTACGAGCAGTACTTC. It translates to CASSESSGSAYEQYF.

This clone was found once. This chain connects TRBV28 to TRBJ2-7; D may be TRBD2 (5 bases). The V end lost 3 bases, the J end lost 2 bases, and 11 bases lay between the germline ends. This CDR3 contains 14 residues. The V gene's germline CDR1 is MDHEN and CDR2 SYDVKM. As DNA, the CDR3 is TGTGCCAGCAGTTTTGGTGCGGGCCCCTACGAGCAGTACTTC. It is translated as CASSFGAGPYEQYF.

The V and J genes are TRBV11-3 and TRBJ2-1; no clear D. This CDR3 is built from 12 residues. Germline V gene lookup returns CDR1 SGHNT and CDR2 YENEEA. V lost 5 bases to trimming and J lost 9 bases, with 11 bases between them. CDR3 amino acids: CASSPYSSEQFF. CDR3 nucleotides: TGTGCCAGCAGCCCCTACTCTAGTGAGCAGTTCTTC.